This entry is about one T cell receptor beta chain. This clonotype came up many times. Its antigen is unknown. Within one base of it there is no much larger clone, and no base qualities were kept. V ends up 3 bases short and J 1 base short, with an unmatched junction base count of 9. CDR1 and CDR2, looked up from the germline V gene (reference sequence), are SEHNR and FQNEAQ. Inclusive of the bounding cysteine and phenylalanine, the CDR3 is 16 residues long. Solely the CDR3 DNA is kept, with 48 bases framed from the first base. The TCR beta CDR3 regions were amplified from the RNA transcripts. The first round of RT-PCR for the TCR CDR3 was performed with the HTBI primer set and the Qiagen OneStep RT-PCR kit. The libraries were constructed in a second round of multiplex PCR and then size-selected and purified. Sequencing of the libraries was done on an Illumina HiSeq2000 using paired-end 100 bp reads. The study's processing was this. SOAPnuke was used to process the raw data, throwing out any read that contained adapters or uncalled bases, had a mean Phred below 15, or lacked an exact constant-primer or identifier match. High-quality paired reads were merged with COPE v1.2.5, and unique nucleotide sequences were defined as clonotypes. MiTCR v1.1 was used to align clonotypes to the IMGT TRBV, TRBD and TRBJ reference segments. Analysis was restricted to V-J combinations with a frequency above 0.0001, which covered approximately 99% of repertoires. The TCS score was defined as the ratio of F50 (clonal expansion) to E x V (chaos), calculated using BLOSUM62-based TCRdist between CDR3 peptides within each V-J. Welch's t-statistics and random forest reduced around 520 V-J features to under 15, which were used in a naive Bayes classifier (R e1071). Thyroid-blood repertoire similarity was quantified with the Morisita-Horn index. TCRdb reworked the public reads: Q25 trimming with fastp, MiXCR clone assembly, productive beta chains retained. Every entry covers one CDR3 protein and lists the most common genes and DNA from its rows. Here the V and J calls rest on TCRdb's processing, not on the authors' analysis. For this sample the table gives about 570,000 distinct CDR3 sequences, of which about 43% were detected only once. Clones ranked in the top ten supply under 20% of the sample.

The sample is drawn from a study of T cells in Graves' hyperthyroidism and ophthalmopathy (dated by TCRdb to between 2018 and 2021). At the level of the whole study: To identify distinguishing TCR V-J signatures, a discovery cohort of about 100 patients was used, comprising 40 to 45 with Graves' ophthalmopathy and approximately 58 with stable Graves' hyperthyroidism. Prospective prediction of ophthalmopathy was tested in an independent validation cohort consisting of some 19 hyperthyroidism patients and approximately 16 patients who later progressed to ophthalmopathy. For training and testing, the 100 patients in the discovery cohort were randomly divided in a 7:3 ratio. Thyroid tissue and blood T-cell repertoires from about six Graves' hyperthyroidism patients were also compared in the study. Once sampling was done, hyperthyroidism patients were given methimazole at a starting dose of 30 mg daily, whereas ophthalmopathy patients were given high-dose intravenous methylprednisolone. The paper reports TCR Vbeta CDR3 sequencing of about 140 peripheral blood samples: over 40 ophthalmopathy, around 80 hyperthyroidism and 17 progressor patients. Broader findings and caveats from the paper: No statistical method was used to fix the sample size in advance, and group allocation was not hidden from the investigators. In validation, the model predicted progression to ophthalmopathy a median of about 6.5 months before onset, with approximately 70% sensitivity and more than 72% specificity. In cross-validation, a model built on a 13 V-J signature told ophthalmopathy apart from stable hyperthyroidism with 87.88% sensitivity and around 83% specificity, and in testing the same model reached 80%/75%. Most expanded thyroid clonotypes (frequency above 0.001) were also found in blood, which suggests that blood repertoires may mirror thyroid immune responses.

Exclusion was applied to patients with uncontrolled infections, other autoimmune diseases, pregnancy or lactation. Diagnoses were established on the basis of clinical symptoms, serum thyroxine and TRAb, thyroid ultrasound, and orbital computed tomography. Total RNA was extracted using Trizol reagent, and RNA quality was assessed on an Agilent 2100 Bioanalyzer. This clonotype was obtained from an adult woman with Graves' disease, either hyperthyroidism or ophthalmopathy (not recorded which). Sequencing was performed on peripheral blood or thyroid tissue (not recorded which). The chain is assembled from TRBV7-9 and TRBJ2-7; 7 central bases correspond to TRBD1. The DNA is TGTGCCAGCAGCTTTTCAGGGGGTTTAAGGTCCTACGAGCAGTACTTC. Its protein is CASSFSGGLRSYEQYF.